This entry describes one T cell receptor beta chain. Original handling: Reference gene primer amplification in the assay estimated nucleated cell counts. The protocol was immunoSEQ multiplex PCR, while the TCRdb copy is restricted to in-frame clones and leaves out a portion. The V and J calls and the clone size are those of that table, but D and trimming were determined from the DNA. The sample yields some 95,000 clones, 90% to 95% seen once. This entry belongs to a study of blood T cell repertoires in COVID-19. Study context: Material from acute and convalescent COVID-19 was sourced from the United States, Italy and Spain. Sources were T cells, B-cell-depleted T cells, or PBMCs; the material itself was cDNA or gDNA.

The germline CDR1 and CDR2 sequences are MNHEY and SVGAGI. V lost 7 bases, J lost 0 bases, and 10 bases lay in between. This CDR3 spans 14 amino acids. This clonotype was obtained from a human donor with active COVID-19. The donor label of this sample is uncertain. The chain combines TRBV6-5 with TRBJ1-5; a weak D match, TRBD1 (5 bases). The sequencing sample was made of peripheral blood. The chain's CDR3 is CASTDSLSNQPQHF. The CDR3 nucleotides are TGTGCCAGCACAGACAGCCTTAGCAATCAGCCCCAGCATTTT.